This TCR beta chain was sequenced in a study of blood T cell repertoires in COVID-19. Study as a whole: COVID-19 samples, acute and convalescent, were from the United States, Italy and Spain.

TCRdb keeps only in-frame clones here, not all; method: immunoSEQ multiplex PCR. The sample has 88,000 or so clones; around four fifths are singletons. CDR3 length: 16 residues. Germline loops: CDR1 SGHRS, CDR2 YFSETQ. V lost 4 bases to trimming and J lost 0 bases; unmatched junction nucleotides: 5. The chain is built from TRBV5-1 and TRBJ2-3; TRBD2 matches at 10 bases. The receptor comes from a human donor in a cohort sampled during active COVID-19. Sequences were obtained from peripheral blood. DNA of the CDR3: TGCGCCAGCAGCCCTCCGACTAGCGGGAGCACAGATACGCAGTATTTT. Its protein is CASSPPTSGSTDTQYF.